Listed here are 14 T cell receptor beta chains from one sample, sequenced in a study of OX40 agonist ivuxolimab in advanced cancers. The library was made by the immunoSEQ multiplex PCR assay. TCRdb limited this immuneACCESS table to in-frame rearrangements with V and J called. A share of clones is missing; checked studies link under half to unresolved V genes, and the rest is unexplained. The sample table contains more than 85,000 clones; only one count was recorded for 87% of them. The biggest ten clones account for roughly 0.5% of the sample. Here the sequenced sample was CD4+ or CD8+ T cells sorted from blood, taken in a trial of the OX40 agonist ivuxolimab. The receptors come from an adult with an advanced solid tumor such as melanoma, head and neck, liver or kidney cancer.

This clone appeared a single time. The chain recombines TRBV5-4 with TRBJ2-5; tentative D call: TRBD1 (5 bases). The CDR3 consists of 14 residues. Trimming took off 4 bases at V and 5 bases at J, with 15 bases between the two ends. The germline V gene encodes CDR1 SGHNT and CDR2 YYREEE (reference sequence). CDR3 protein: CASSESRGLETQYF. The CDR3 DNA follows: TGTGCCAGCAGCGAAAGTAGGGGTCTGGAGACCCAGTACTTC.

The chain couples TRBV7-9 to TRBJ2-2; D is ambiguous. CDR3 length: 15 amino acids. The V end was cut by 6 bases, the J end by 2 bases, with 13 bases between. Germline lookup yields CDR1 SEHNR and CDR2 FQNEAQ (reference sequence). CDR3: CASSSLIANTGELFF. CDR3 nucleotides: TGTGCCAGCAGTTCACTAATAGCTAACACCGGGGAGCTGTTTTTT.

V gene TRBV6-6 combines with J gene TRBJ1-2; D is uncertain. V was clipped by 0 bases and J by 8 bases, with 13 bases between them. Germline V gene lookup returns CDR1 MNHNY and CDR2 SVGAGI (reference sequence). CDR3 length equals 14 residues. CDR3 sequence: CASSYSNPQDGYTF. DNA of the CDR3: TGTGCCAGCAGTTACTCAAACCCCCAGGACGGCTACACCTTC.

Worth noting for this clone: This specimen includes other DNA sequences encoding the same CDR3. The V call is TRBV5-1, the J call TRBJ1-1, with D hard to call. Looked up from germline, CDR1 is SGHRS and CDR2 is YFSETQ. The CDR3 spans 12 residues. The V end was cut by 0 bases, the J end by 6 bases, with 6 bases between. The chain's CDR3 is CASSLGGPEAFF. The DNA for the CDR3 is TGCGCCAGCAGCTTGGGCGGGCCTGAAGCTTTCTTT.

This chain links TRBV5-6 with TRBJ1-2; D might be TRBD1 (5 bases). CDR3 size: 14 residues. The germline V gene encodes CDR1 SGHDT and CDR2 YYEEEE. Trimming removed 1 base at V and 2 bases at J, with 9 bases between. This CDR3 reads CASSLRQRNYGYTF. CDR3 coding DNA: TGTGCCAGCAGCTTGAGACAGAGAAACTATGGCTACACCTTC.

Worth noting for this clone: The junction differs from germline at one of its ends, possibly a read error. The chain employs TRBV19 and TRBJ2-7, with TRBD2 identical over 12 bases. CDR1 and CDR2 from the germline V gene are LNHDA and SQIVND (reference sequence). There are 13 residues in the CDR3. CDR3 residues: CASSIRLAGELYF. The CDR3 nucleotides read TGTGCCAGTAGTATCCGACTAGCGGGGGAGCTGTACTTC.

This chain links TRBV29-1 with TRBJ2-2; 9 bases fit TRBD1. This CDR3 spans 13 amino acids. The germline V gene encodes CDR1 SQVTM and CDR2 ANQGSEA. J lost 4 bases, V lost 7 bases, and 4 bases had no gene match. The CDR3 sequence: CSGGQGSTGELFF. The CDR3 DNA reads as TGCAGCGGAGGACAGGGGTCCACCGGGGAGCTGTTTTTT.

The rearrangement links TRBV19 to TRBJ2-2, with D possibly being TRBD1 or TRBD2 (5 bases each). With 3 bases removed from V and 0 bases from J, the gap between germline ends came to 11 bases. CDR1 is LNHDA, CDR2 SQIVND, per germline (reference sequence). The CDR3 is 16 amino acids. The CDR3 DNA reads TGTGCCAGTAGTATTTGGGACCCCGCGAACACCGGGGAGCTGTTTTTT. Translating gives CASSIWDPANTGELFF. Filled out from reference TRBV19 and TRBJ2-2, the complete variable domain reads DGGITQSPKYLFRKEGQNVTLSCEQNLNHDAMYWYRQDPGQGLRLIYYSQIVNDFQKGDIAEGYSVSREKKESFPLTVTSAQKNPTAFYLCASSIWDPANTGELFFGEGSRLTVL.

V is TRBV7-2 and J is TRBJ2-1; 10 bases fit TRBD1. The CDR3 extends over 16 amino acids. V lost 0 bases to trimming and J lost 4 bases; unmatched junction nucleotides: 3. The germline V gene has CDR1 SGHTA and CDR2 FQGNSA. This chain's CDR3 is CASSLAGTGAYNEQFF. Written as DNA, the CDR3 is TGTGCCAGCAGCTTAGCGGGGACAGGGGCATACAATGAGCAGTTCTTC.

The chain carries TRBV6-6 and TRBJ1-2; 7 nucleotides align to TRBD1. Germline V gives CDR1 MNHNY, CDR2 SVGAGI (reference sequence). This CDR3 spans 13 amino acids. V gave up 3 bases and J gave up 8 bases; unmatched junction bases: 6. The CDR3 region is CASSYYRGRGYTF. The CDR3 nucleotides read TGTGCCAGCAGTTATTATAGGGGGCGAGGCTACACCTTC.

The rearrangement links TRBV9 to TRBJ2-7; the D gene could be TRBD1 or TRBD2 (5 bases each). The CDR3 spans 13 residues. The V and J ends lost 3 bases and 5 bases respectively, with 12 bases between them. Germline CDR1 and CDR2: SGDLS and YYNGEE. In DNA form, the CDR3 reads TGTGCCAGCAGCGGCTTCGGGGACCACGAGCAGTACTTC. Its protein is CASSGFGDHEQYF.

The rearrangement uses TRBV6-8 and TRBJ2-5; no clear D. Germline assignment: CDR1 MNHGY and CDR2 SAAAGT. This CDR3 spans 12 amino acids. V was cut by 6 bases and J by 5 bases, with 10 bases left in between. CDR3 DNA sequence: TGTGCCAGCAGGGTGACTGCGGAGACCCAGTACTTC. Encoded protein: CASRVTAETQYF.

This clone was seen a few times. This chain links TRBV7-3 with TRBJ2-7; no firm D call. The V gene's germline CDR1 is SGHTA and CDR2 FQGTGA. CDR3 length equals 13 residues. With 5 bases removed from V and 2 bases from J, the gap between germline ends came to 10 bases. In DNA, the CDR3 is TGTGCCAGCAGCCCGACGTCGGCCTACGAGCAGTACTTC. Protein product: CASSPTSAYEQYF.

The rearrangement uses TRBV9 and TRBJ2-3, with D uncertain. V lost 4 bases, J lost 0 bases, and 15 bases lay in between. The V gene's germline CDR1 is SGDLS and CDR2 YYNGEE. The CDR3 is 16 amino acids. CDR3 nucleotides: TGTGCCAGCAGCTCCTACCCCCTCCTTAGCACAGATACGCAGTATTTT. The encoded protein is CASSSYPLLSTDTQYF.